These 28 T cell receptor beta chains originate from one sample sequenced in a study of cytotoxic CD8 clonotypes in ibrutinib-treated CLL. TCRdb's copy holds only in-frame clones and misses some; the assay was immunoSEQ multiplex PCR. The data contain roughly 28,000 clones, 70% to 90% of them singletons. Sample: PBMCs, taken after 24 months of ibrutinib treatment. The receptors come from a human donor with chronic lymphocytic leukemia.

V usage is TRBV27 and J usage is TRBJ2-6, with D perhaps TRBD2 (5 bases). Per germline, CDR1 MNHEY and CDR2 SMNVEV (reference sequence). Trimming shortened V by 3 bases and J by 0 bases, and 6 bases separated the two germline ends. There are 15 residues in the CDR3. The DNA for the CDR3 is TGTGCCAGCAGTTTCGGGGTCTCTGGGGCCAACGTCCTGACTTTC. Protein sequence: CASSFGVSGANVLTF. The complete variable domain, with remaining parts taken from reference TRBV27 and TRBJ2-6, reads EAQVTQNPRYLITVTGKKLTVTCSQNMNHEYMSWYRQDPGLGLRQIYYSMNVEVTDKGDVPEGYKVSRKEKRNFPLILESPSPNQTSLYFCASSFGVSGANVLTFGAGSRLTVL.

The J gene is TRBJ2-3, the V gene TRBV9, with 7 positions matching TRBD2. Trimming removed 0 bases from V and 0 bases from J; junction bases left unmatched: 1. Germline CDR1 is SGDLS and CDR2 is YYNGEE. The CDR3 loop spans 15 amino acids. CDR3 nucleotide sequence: TGTGCCAGCAGCGTAGGAGCGGGGAGCACAGATACGCAGTATTTT. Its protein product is CASSVGAGSTDTQYF.

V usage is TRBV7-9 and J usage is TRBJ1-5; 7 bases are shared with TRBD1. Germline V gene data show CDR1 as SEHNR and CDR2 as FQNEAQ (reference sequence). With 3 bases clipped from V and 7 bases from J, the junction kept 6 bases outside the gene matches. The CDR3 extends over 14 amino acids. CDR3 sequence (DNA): TGTGCCAGCAGCTTTACAGGGGTGGGGCAGCCCCAGCATTTT. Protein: CASSFTGVGQPQHF.

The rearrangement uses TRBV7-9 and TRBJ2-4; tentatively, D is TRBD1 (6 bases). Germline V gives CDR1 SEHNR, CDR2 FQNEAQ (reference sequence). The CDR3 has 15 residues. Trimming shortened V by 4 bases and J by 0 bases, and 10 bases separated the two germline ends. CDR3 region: CASSSGELAKNIQYF. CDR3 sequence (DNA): TGTGCCAGCAGCTCAGGGGAACTAGCCAAAAACATTCAGTACTTC.

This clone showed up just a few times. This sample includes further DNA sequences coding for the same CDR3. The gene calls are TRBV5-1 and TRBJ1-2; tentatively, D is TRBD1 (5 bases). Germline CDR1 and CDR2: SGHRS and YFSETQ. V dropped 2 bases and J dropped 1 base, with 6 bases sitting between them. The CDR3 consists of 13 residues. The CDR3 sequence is CASSFQGNYGYTF. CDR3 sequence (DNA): TGCGCCAGCAGCTTCCAGGGTAACTATGGCTACACCTTC.

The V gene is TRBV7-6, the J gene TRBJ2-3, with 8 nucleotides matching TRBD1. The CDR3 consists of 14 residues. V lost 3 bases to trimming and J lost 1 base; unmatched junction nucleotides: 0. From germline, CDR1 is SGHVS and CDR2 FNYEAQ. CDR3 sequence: CASSLTGGTDTQYF. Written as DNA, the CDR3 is TGTGCCAGCAGCTTGACAGGGGGCACAGATACGCAGTATTTT.

CDR3 nucleotides: TGTGCCAGTAGTATAGACCTCACAGGACAGGGCGATGAGCAGTTCTTC. It yields the protein CASSIDLTGQGDEQFF. V is TRBV19 and J is TRBJ2-1, with TRBD1 matching 8 bases. CDR3 length: 16 amino acids. V gave up 0 bases and J gave up 8 bases; unmatched junction bases: 9. The germline V gene has CDR1 LNHDA and CDR2 SQIVND (reference sequence).

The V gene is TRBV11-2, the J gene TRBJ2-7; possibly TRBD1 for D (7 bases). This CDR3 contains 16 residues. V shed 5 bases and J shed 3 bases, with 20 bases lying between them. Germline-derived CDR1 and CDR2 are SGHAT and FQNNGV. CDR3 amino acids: CASSPPPRDRYYEQYF. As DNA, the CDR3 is TGTGCCAGCAGCCCCCCCCCGCGGGACAGATACTACGAGCAGTACTTC.

This CDR3 is CATSGGATEAFF. The CDR3 nucleotides read TGTGCCACCTCCGGAGGGGCTACTGAAGCTTTCTTT. This chain uses TRBV7-9 with TRBJ1-1; D is perhaps TRBD1 (5 bases). Trimming removed 10 bases from V and 5 bases from J, with 14 bases in between. The CDR3 covers 12 residues. Germline V lookup: CDR1 SEHNR, CDR2 FQNEAQ (reference sequence).

In DNA form, the CDR3 reads TGTGCCAGCAGCCCAGAGGTGGGGAACACTGAAGCTTTCTTT. Translation: CASSPEVGNTEAFF. The chain employs TRBV7-8 and TRBJ1-1, with D unclear. CDR3 length: 14 residues. Germline V gives CDR1 SGHVS, CDR2 FQNEAQ. Trimming cost V 5 bases and J 1 base, with 11 bases left between them.

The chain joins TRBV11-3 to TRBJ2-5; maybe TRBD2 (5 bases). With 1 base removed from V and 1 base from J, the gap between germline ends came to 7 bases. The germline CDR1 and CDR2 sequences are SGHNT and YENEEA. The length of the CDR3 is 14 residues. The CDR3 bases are TGTGCCAGCAGCTTAGGGGAGAGCCAAGAGACCCAGTACTTC. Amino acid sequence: CASSLGESQETQYF.

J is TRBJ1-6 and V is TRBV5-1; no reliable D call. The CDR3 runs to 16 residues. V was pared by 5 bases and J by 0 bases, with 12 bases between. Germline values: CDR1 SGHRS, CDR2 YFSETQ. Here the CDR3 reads CASREASSSYNSPLHF. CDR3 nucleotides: TGCGCCAGCAGAGAAGCTTCCAGCTCCTATAATTCACCCCTCCACTTT.

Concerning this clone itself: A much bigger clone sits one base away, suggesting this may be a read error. The CDR3 reads CATRDDSYNEQFF. CDR3 DNA: TGTGCCACCCGGGACGACTCCTACAATGAGCAGTTCTTC. The rearrangement uses TRBV10-3 and TRBJ2-1; perhaps D is TRBD1 or TRBD2 (5 bases each). CDR3 length equals 13 residues. The V gene lost 10 bases and the J gene lost 0 bases, with 10 bases spanning the gap. The V gene's germline CDR1 is ENHRY and CDR2 SYGVKD.

Written as DNA, the CDR3 is TGTGCCAGCAGCTTAGTTGCGGGGGGCTTTTTAAATGAGCAGTTCTTC. This translates into CASSLVAGGFLNEQFF. The chain recombines TRBV7-2 with TRBJ2-1, with TRBD2 identical over 8 bases. J lost 7 bases, V lost 1 base, and 9 bases had no gene match. CDR1 and CDR2 (germline): SGHTA, FQGNSA. The CDR3 consists of 16 residues.

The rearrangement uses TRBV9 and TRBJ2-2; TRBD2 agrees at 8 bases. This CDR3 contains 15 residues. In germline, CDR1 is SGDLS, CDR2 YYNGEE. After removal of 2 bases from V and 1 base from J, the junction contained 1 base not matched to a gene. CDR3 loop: CASSVLAGNTGELFF. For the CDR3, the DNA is TGTGCCAGCAGCGTTCTAGCGGGGAACACCGGGGAGCTGTTTTTT.

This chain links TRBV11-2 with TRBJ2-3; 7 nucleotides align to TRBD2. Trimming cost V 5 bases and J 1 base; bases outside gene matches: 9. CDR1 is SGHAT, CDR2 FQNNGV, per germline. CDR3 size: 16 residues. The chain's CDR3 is CASSTTGLERTDTQYF. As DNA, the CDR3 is TGTGCCAGCAGCACCACAGGACTAGAACGCACAGATACGCAGTATTTT.

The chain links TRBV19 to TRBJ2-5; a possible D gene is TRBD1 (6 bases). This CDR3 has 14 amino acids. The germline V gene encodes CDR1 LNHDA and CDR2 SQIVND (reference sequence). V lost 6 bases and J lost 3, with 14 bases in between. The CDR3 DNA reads TGTGCCAGTAGCACGAACAGGGATAAAGAGACCCAGTACTTC. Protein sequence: CASSTNRDKETQYF.

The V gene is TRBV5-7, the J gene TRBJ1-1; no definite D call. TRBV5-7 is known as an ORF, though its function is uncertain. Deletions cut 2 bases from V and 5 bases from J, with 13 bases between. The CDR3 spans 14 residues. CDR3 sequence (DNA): TGTGCCAGCAGCTTAGGGCCCCGGCGGACTGAAGCTTTCTTT. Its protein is CASSLGPRRTEAFF.

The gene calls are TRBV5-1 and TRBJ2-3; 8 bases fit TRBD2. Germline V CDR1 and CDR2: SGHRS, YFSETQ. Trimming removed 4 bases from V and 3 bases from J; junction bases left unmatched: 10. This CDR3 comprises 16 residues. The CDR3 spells CASSPGGGPVTDTQYF. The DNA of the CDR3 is TGCGCCAGCAGCCCCGGCGGGGGGCCAGTAACAGATACGCAGTATTTT.

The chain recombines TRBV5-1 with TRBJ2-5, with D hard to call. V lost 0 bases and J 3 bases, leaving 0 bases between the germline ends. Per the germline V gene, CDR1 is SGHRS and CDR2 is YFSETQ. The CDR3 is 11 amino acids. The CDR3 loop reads CASSLEETQYF. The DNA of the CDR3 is TGCGCCAGCAGCTTGGAAGAGACCCAGTACTTC.

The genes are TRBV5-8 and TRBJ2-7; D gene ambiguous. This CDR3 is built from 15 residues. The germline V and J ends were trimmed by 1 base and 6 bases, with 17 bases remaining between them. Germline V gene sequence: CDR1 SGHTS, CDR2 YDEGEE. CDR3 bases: TGTGCCAGCAGCTTGAGGGCGACGAACCTCCTCGAGCAGTACTTC. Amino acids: CASSLRATNLLEQYF.

CDR3 region: CASSLTGSGANVLTF. For the CDR3, the DNA is TGTGCCAGCAGCTTAACAGGCTCTGGGGCCAACGTCCTGACTTTC. This chain links TRBV7-8 with TRBJ2-6, with TRBD1 as a possible D gene (5 bases). V was pared by 2 bases and J by 0 bases, with 5 bases between. The CDR3 runs 15 residues. CDR1 and CDR2 (germline): SGHVS, FQNEAQ.

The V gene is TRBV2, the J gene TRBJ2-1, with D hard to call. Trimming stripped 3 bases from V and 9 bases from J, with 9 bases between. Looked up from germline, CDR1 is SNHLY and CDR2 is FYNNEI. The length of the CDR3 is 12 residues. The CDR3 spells CASSDINGEQFF. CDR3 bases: TGTGCCAGCAGTGATATTAATGGTGAGCAGTTCTTC.

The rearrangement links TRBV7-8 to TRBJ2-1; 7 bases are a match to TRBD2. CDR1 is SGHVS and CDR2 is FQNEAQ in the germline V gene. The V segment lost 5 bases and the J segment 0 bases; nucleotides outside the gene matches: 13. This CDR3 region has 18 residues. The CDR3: CASSLREGGGSSYNEQFF. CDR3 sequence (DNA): TGTGCCAGCAGCCTGAGAGAGGGCGGGGGAAGCTCCTACAATGAGCAGTTCTTC.

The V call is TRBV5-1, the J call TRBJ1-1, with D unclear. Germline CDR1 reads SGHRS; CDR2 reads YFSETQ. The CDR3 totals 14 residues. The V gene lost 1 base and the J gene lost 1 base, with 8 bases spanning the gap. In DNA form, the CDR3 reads TGCGCCAGCAGCTTGAGTTCCTGGAACACTGAAGCTTTCTTT. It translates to CASSLSSWNTEAFF.

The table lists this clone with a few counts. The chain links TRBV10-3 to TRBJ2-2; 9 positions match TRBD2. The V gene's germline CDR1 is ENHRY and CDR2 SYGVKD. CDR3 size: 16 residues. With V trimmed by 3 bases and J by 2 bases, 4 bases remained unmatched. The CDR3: CAISEQLAGNTGELFF. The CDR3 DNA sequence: TGTGCCATCAGTGAACAACTAGCGGGTAACACCGGGGAGCTGTTTTTT.

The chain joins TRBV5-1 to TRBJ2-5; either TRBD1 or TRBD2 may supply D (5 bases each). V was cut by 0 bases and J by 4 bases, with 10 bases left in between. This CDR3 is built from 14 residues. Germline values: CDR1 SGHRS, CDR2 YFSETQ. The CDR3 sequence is CASSLAPGRETQYF. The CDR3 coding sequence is TGCGCCAGCAGCTTGGCCCCAGGGAGAGAGACCCAGTACTTC. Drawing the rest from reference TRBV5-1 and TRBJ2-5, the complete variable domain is KAGVTQTPRYLIKTRGQQVTLSCSPISGHRSVSWYQQTPGQGLQFLFEYFSETQRNKGNFPGRFSGRQFSNSRSEMNVSTLELGDSALYLCASSLAPGRETQYFGPGTRLLVL.

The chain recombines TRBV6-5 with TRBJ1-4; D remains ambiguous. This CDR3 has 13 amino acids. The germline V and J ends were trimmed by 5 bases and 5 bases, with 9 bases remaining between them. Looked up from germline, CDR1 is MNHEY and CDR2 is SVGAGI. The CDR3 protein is CASSELRNEKLFF. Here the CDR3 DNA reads TGTGCCAGCAGTGAATTGCGAAATGAAAAACTGTTTTTT.